This TCR beta chain was sequenced during a study of regulatory T cells in long-lasting Graves disease. The sample holds many counts of this clonotype. CDR3-region Arm-PCR and iRepertoire HTBI primers produced the TCR beta libraries. TCRdb redid the calling of the multiplex PCR reads with MiXCR, one entry per CDR3 protein. The sample consists of about 460,000 distinct CDR3 sequences, 12% to 15% of them appearing once. V lost 2 bases and J lost 6, with 12 bases in between. The CDR3 is made up of 13 amino acids. Germline assignment: CDR1 SGHRS and CDR2 YFSETQ. Time point here: newly diagnosed GD, antithyroid drugs for less than 3 months. The authors made the TCR library using RNA they extracted from PBMCs. The same sample was also studied in work on T cells in Graves' hyperthyroidism and ophthalmopathy.

The gene calls are TRBV5-1 and TRBJ2-7; the D is unclear. The sample was peripheral blood mononuclear cells (PBMCs), taken at new diagnosis, from a patient treated with antithyroid drugs. The clonotype comes from a woman in her forties or fifties with Graves disease. The CDR3, as DNA: TGCGCCAGCAGCTTTAATGCTCTTTCCGAGCAGTACTTC. Its translation: CASSFNALSEQYF. Drawing the rest from reference TRBV5-1 and TRBJ2-7, the complete variable domain is KAGVTQTPRYLIKTRGQQVTLSCSPISGHRSVSWYQQTPGQGLQFLFEYFSETQRNKGNFPGRFSGRQFSNSRSEMNVSTLELGDSALYLCASSFNALSEQYFGPGTRLTVT.